Only a few counts were recorded for the clone carrying this T cell receptor (beta chain). Its antigen is unknown. Clones were sequenced by immunoSEQ multiplex PCR, and TCRdb holds only the in-frame ones, with some missing. The sample has approximately 30,000 clones; roughly 80% are singletons. The sample is drawn from a study of STAT3 mutations in large granular lymphocyte leukemia. Study-level findings and limits: No sample exists from the first appearance of each clone. Variable sampling intervals and differing treatment regimens complicated linking therapy response to TCR clonal burden changes. Every T-LGLL patient had at least one immunodominant TCRbeta clonotype.

Deletions cut 0 bases from V and 8 bases from J, with 10 bases between. Per germline, CDR1 LNHNV and CDR2 YYDKDF (reference sequence). CDR3 size: 14 residues. The receptor comes from a woman between 45 and 60 years old with T-cell large granular lymphocyte leukemia. Some clones in this sample may be carry-over from other donors' samples. Sample: peripheral blood mononuclear cells. The gene calls are TRBV15 and TRBJ1-4, with D uncertain. The CDR3 DNA reads TGTGCCACCAGCAGAGATGGCGTCGGCGAAAAACTGTTTTTT. Protein: CATSRDGVGEKLFF.